One sample yielded the 30 T cell receptor beta chains listed below, sequenced in a study of CD8+ T cells in alopecia areata. In each case, RNA was isolated and then reverse transcribed into cDNA as the sequencing template. Using immunoSEQ multiplex PCR, the repertoire was profiled, and TCRdb retains in-frame clones only, with some absent. Of about 200,000 clones detected, 50% to 70% appear once; the ten largest clones hold roughly 0.47%. The sequencing here drew on CD4+ T cells sorted from blood, taken at week 0. Receptors originate from a human donor with alopecia areata.

The chain's CDR3 is CASSVQGANTGELFF. The CDR3 coding sequence is TGTGCCAGCAGTGTCCAGGGGGCTAACACCGGGGAGCTGTTTTTT. The genes are TRBV2 and TRBJ2-2; TRBD1 aligns across 8 bases. Per germline, CDR1 SNHLY and CDR2 FYNNEI. J was trimmed by 2 bases and V by 4 bases; bases with no gene match: 3. The CDR3 sequence is 15 residues long.

This rearrangement joins TRBV11-2 to TRBJ1-5, with unresolved D. Deletions cut 0 bases from V and 12 bases from J, with 9 bases between. CDR3 length: 12 amino acids. Germline CDR1 is SGHAT and CDR2 is FQNNGV. CDR3 in DNA: TGTGCCAGCAGCTTAGATCGGGTACGCCAGCATTTT. Translated: CASSLDRVRQHF.

DNA for the CDR3: TGCGCCAGCAGCTCGAATGATGGTCAGTTCTTC. Translating it yields CASSSNDGQFF. This chain connects TRBV5-1 to TRBJ2-1; no clear D. In germline, CDR1 is SGHRS, CDR2 YFSETQ. V shed 3 bases and J shed 13 bases, with 11 bases lying between them. This CDR3 spans 11 amino acids.

The chain is built from TRBV2 and TRBJ1-5; 8 bases map to TRBD1. This CDR3 has 15 amino acids. V lost 8 bases, J lost 1 base, and 7 bases stayed unmatched. CDR1 is SNHLY and CDR2 is FYNNEI in the germline V gene. The CDR3 bases are TGTGCCAGCCGACAGGGGTCACAGAGCAATCAGCCCCAGCATTTT. Residues: CASRQGSQSNQPQHF. The full variable domain, in which reference TRBV2 and TRBJ1-5 provide the parts outside the CDR3, is EPEVTQTPSHQVTQMGQEVILRCVPISNHLYFYWYRQILGQKVEFLVSFYNNEISEKSEIFDDQFSVERPDGSNFTLKIRSTKLEDSAMYFCASRQGSQSNQPQHFGDGTRLSIL.

This clone was seen a few times. The chain uses TRBV7-9 and TRBJ1-1; no clear D. The germline gives CDR1 SEHNR, CDR2 FQNEAQ (reference sequence). There are 12 residues in the CDR3. V shed 1 base and J shed 7 bases, with 7 bases lying between them. The CDR3 DNA reads as TGTGCCAGCAGCTTAGAACAGAATGAAGCTTTCTTT. It specifies CASSLEQNEAFF.

This chain joins TRBV29-1 and TRBJ2-1; a weak D match, TRBD2 (5 bases). Germline V lookup: CDR1 SQVTM, CDR2 ANQGSEA. This CDR3 has 12 residues. Here the CDR3 DNA reads TGCACTACTTCGAGAGGGTCCAATGAGCAGTTCTTC. It specifies CTTSRGSNEQFF.

The chain carries TRBV4-2 and TRBJ2-1; D possibly matches TRBD1 or TRBD2 (5 bases each). Germline V lookup: CDR1 LGHNA, CDR2 YNFKEQ. Trimming took off 2 bases at V and 5 bases at J, with 22 bases between the two ends. CDR3 length equals 18 residues. CDR3 sequence: CASSQYMHGTVGNNEQFF. In DNA form, the CDR3 reads TGTGCCAGCAGCCAATATATGCACGGGACCGTGGGGAACAATGAGCAGTTCTTC.

In this sample, this clone turned up once. The chain joins TRBV29-1 to TRBJ1-6; TRBD1 aligns across 10 bases. This CDR3 spans 12 amino acids. CDR1 and CDR2 from the germline V gene are SQVTM and ANQGSEA. The CDR3 protein is CRRTGGNSPLHF. The CDR3 DNA reads as TGCAGGAGGACAGGGGGTAATTCACCCCTCCACTTT.

This chain uses TRBV25-1 with TRBJ2-3; D gene ambiguous. CDR1 is MGHDK and CDR2 is SYGVNS in the germline V gene. With 2 bases removed from V and 2 bases from J, the gap between germline ends came to 5 bases. The CDR3 is made up of 13 amino acids. The CDR3 coding sequence is TGTGCCAGCAGTGAACAGGCCACAGATACGCAGTATTTT. Translation: CASSEQATDTQYF.

The chain employs TRBV4-1 and TRBJ2-1, with D perhaps matching TRBD1 (6 bases). The germline V gene has CDR1 MGHRA and CDR2 YSYEKL. Between the trimmed V and J ends, which lost 0 bases and 0 bases, there was a span of 12 bases. This CDR3 comprises 17 residues. The CDR3 nucleotides read TGCGCCAGCAGCCAAGACAGGGGCGCCAGCTCCTACAATGAGCAGTTCTTC. Amino acid sequence: CASSQDRGASSYNEQFF.

The chain uses TRBV18 and TRBJ1-2, with 7 bases fitting TRBD1. The V gene end was trimmed by 2 bases and the J gene end by 8 bases; junction bases not matched to a gene: 11. Germline lookup yields CDR1 KGHSH and CDR2 LQKENI. This CDR3 has 15 amino acids. Here the CDR3 DNA reads TGTGCCAGCTCACCAGGAGGAGACAGGGCAGGGGGCTACACCTTC. Its translation: CASSPGGDRAGGYTF.

In this sample, this clone turned up a few times. The chain combines TRBV5-1 with TRBJ2-4; TRBD1 matches 9 bases. Germline assignment: CDR1 SGHRS and CDR2 YFSETQ. This CDR3 spans 16 amino acids. Trimming removed 4 bases from V and 7 bases from J; junction bases left unmatched: 12. Here the CDR3 reads CASSLSPGTGTNIQYF. CDR3 bases: TGCGCCAGCAGCCTAAGTCCCGGGACAGGGACGAACATTCAGTACTTC.

The chain links TRBV4-1 to TRBJ1-2; possibly TRBD1 for D (5 bases). This CDR3 is built from 15 residues. Germline V gives CDR1 MGHRA, CDR2 YSYEKL. Trimming took 1 base from V and 4 from J, leaving 13 bases between them. CDR3 amino acids: CASSQGLGRVYGYTF. CDR3 sequence (DNA): TGCGCCAGCAGCCAAGGCCTAGGCAGGGTCTATGGCTACACCTTC.

This clone was detected a few times. The CDR3 nucleotides read TGTGCCAGCCAACCGGACAGACTATCTAACTATGGCTACACCTTC. Protein product: CASQPDRLSNYGYTF. The rearrangement links TRBV2 to TRBJ1-2, with D tentatively TRBD1 (6 bases). V lost 8 bases and J 0 bases, leaving 16 bases between the germline ends. This CDR3 has 15 amino acids. Germline CDR1 and CDR2: SNHLY and FYNNEI.

CDR3 sequence: CASSFIPSGRETQYF. The CDR3 bases are TGCGCCAGCAGCTTTATTCCTAGCGGGAGAGAGACCCAGTACTTC. This rearrangement joins TRBV5-1 to TRBJ2-5; 10 nucleotides agree with TRBD2. This CDR3 spans 15 amino acids. In germline, CDR1 is SGHRS, CDR2 YFSETQ. V dropped 2 bases and J dropped 4; count of bases not matched to a gene: 5.

A few counts support this clone. This chain joins TRBV10-3 and TRBJ2-2; 10 nucleotides agree with TRBD1. V dropped 6 bases and J dropped 0; count of bases not matched to a gene: 13. The germline CDR1 and CDR2 sequences are ENHRY and SYGVKD. CDR3 size: 19 residues. This chain's CDR3 is CAISSGTGASTTNTGELFF. The CDR3 DNA follows: TGTGCCATCAGCTCCGGGACAGGGGCCTCGACAACGAACACCGGGGAGCTGTTTTTT.

This clone was seen a handful of times. The V and J genes are TRBV15 and TRBJ2-7, with D unclear. Germline CDR1 LNHNV, CDR2 YYDKDF (reference sequence). This CDR3 has 14 residues. Trimming pared 2 bases from V and 6 bases from J, leaving 14 bases between. In DNA form, the CDR3 reads TGTGCCACCAGCAGACCGCGTCGCTCCACCGAGCAGTACTTC. It yields the protein CATSRPRRSTEQYF.

This clone was observed a few times. The chain joins TRBV5-1 to TRBJ1-2; no clear D. Germline V gene lookup returns CDR1 SGHRS and CDR2 YFSETQ. The CDR3 contains 13 residues. Trimming stripped 2 bases from V and 6 bases from J, with 11 bases between. CDR3 in amino acids: CASSLTGGDGYTF. CDR3 nucleotides: TGCGCCAGCAGCTTAACGGGAGGAGATGGCTACACCTTC.

The CDR3 sequence is CASSFPRTTGELFF. CDR3 DNA: TGTGCCAGCAGCTTCCCACGGACCACCGGGGAGCTGTTTTTT. The chain recombines TRBV5-6 with TRBJ2-2; D is undetermined. Trimming took 2 bases from V and 4 from J, leaving 9 bases between them. Per the germline V gene, CDR1 is SGHDT and CDR2 is YYEEEE. The CDR3 is 14 residues long.

CDR3 DNA sequence: TGTGCCAGTAGTGTGGATGCTTGGGGCGCAGGGAACATTCAGTACTTC. Protein sequence: CASSVDAWGAGNIQYF. This chain joins TRBV19 and TRBJ2-4, with D tentatively TRBD1 (5 bases). Germline CDR1 LNHDA, CDR2 SQIVND (reference sequence). The CDR3 is 16 amino acids. The ends were cut back, 5 bases at V and 7 bases at J, with 21 bases in the middle.

The table lists this clone with a few counts. This chain joins TRBV7-2 and TRBJ2-1; 16 bases align to TRBD2. The CDR3 sequence is 18 residues long. In germline, CDR1 is SGHTA, CDR2 FQGNSA. Trimming cost V 4 bases and J 10 bases; bases outside gene matches: 13. CDR3 in amino acids: CASSSQGLAGGPGEEQFF. In DNA, the CDR3 is TGTGCCAGCAGCTCCCAGGGACTAGCGGGAGGGCCCGGAGAAGAGCAGTTCTTC.

The rearrangement joins TRBV7-3 to TRBJ2-3; D might be TRBD2 (5 bases). The germline gives CDR1 SGHTA, CDR2 FQGTGA. The V and J ends lost 2 bases and 5 bases respectively, with 8 bases between them. The CDR3 covers 13 residues. CDR3 sequence: CASSLRGRDTQYF. The CDR3 coding sequence is TGTGCCAGCAGCTTACGAGGGAGAGATACGCAGTATTTT.

The rearrangement uses TRBV5-1 and TRBJ1-6; D not resolved. Germline V gene sequence: CDR1 SGHRS, CDR2 YFSETQ. The V end was cut by 3 bases, the J end by 7 bases, with 8 bases between. The CDR3 covers 13 residues. DNA for the CDR3: TGCGCCAGCAGCTCGACGGAGAATTCACCCCTCCACTTT. This gives the protein CASSSTENSPLHF. Together with reference TRBV5-1 and TRBJ1-6, the CDR3 gives the full variable domain: KAGVTQTPRYLIKTRGQQVTLSCSPISGHRSVSWYQQTPGQGLQFLFEYFSETQRNKGNFPGRFSGRQFSNSRSEMNVSTLELGDSALYLCASSSTENSPLHFGNGTRLTVT.

The V call is TRBV4-1, the J call TRBJ2-1; TRBD2 matches at 9 bases. Germline V gives CDR1 MGHRA, CDR2 YSYEKL. The CDR3 runs 18 residues. V lost 1 base and J lost 0; bases outside the gene matches: 7. The CDR3: CASSQGLAGLISYNEQFF. CDR3 DNA sequence: TGCGCCAGCAGCCAAGGGCTAGCGGGACTTATCTCCTACAATGAGCAGTTCTTC.

This clone was counted between two and nine times. The rearrangement uses TRBV29-1 and TRBJ1-1, with D hard to call. The germline V gene has CDR1 SQVTM and CDR2 ANQGSEA. Trimming left V 7 bases short and J 7 bases short, with 16 bases between. This CDR3 region has 12 residues. The CDR3, as DNA: TGCAGCGCGGCGATGCGACACGATGAAGCTTTCTTT. Its translation: CSAAMRHDEAFF.

This clone has more than one count but fewer than ten. This rearrangement joins TRBV29-1 to TRBJ2-5, with D tentatively TRBD1 (5 bases). Judging by the DNA end, TRBJ2-7 fits better; the J call may be wrong. This CDR3 contains 12 residues. Germline V gene lookup returns CDR1 SQVTM and CDR2 ANQGSEA. The CDR3: CSVVRGSYEQYF. The CDR3 coding sequence is TGCAGCGTTGTAAGGGGCAGCTACGAGCAGTACTTC.

This chain connects TRBV11-2 to TRBJ2-7; TRBD2 might be the D (5 bases). This CDR3 contains 14 residues. V lost 3 bases to trimming and J lost 0 bases, with 9 bases between them. Germline loops: CDR1 SGHAT, CDR2 FQNNGV. CDR3 DNA sequence: TGTGCCAGCAGCTTTACGGCGGGCTCCTACGAGCAGTACTTC. It codes for CASSFTAGSYEQYF.

The J gene is TRBJ2-7, the V gene TRBV15; 9 nucleotides line up with TRBD1. Germline V gene data show CDR1 as LNHNV and CDR2 as YYDKDF (reference sequence). The J segment lost 0 bases and the V segment lost 6 bases, leaving 3 bases of the junction unmatched. This CDR3 comprises 14 residues. CDR3 in amino acids: CATRDRGGSYEQYF. CDR3 in DNA: TGTGCCACCAGGGACAGGGGTGGCTCCTACGAGCAGTACTTC. The complete variable domain, with remaining parts taken from reference TRBV15 and TRBJ2-7, reads DAMVIQNPRYQVTQFGKPVTLSCSQTLNHNVMYWYQQKSSQAPKLLFHYYDKDFNNEADTPDNFQSRRPNTSFCFLDIRSPGLGDTAMYLCATRDRGGSYEQYFGPGTRLTVT.

J is TRBJ1-1 and V is TRBV30; D may be TRBD1 (5 bases). The V gene's germline CDR1 is GTSNPN and CDR2 SVGIG (reference sequence). The CDR3 totals 12 residues. CDR3 residues: CASGRRNTEAFF. As DNA, the CDR3 is TGTGCGTCGGGACGGAGGAACACTGAAGCTTTCTTT.

A remark on this clone: The sample contains more than one DNA sequence encoding this CDR3. V is TRBV5-1 and J is TRBJ2-7; D ambiguous. Trimming took off 1 base at V and 2 bases at J, with 4 bases between the two ends. CDR1 SGHRS and CDR2 YFSETQ come from the germline V gene. The CDR3 loop spans 12 amino acids. As DNA, the CDR3 is TGCGCCAGCAGCTTGACGGCCTACGAGCAGTACTTC. Translated: CASSLTAYEQYF. Complete variable domain (other parts from reference TRBV5-1 and TRBJ2-7): KAGVTQTPRYLIKTRGQQVTLSCSPISGHRSVSWYQQTPGQGLQFLFEYFSETQRNKGNFPGRFSGRQFSNSRSEMNVSTLELGDSALYLCASSLTAYEQYFGPGTRLTVT.